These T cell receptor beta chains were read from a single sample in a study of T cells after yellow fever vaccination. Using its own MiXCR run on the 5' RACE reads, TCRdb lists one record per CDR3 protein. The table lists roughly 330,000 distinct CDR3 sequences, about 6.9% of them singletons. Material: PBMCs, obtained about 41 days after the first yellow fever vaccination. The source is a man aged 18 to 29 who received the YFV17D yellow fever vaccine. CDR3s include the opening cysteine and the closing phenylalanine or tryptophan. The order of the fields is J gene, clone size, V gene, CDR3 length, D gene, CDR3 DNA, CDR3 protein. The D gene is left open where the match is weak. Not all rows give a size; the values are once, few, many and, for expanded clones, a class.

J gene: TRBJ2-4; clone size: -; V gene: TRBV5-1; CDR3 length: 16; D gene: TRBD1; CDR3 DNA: TGCGCCAGCAGCGAGAGACAGGGCTTAGCCAAAAACATTCAGTACTTC; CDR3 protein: CASSERQGLAKNIQYF
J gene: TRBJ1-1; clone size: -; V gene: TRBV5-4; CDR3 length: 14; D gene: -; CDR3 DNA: TGTGCCAGCAGCTTGGGCAGGGAGAACACTGAAGCTTTCTTT; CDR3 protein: CASSLGRENTEAFF
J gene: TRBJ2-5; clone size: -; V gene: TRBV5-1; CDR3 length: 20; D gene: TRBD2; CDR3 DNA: TGCGCCAGCAGCTTGAGGTCCGTAGGACTAGCGAGTAGTTGGGCAGAGACCCAGTACTTC; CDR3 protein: CASSLRSVGLASSWAETQYF
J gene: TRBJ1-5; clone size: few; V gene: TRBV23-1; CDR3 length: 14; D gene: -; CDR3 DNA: TGCGCCAGCAGTCTCGTGGGGGCTGGTCAGCCCCAGCATTTT; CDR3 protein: CASSLVGAGQPQHF
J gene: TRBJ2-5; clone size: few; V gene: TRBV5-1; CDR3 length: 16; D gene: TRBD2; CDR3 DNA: TGCGCCTCGCTGGGGAAAGTCGGGGGGTCCCAAGAGACCCAGTACTTC; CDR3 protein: CASLGKVGGSQETQYF
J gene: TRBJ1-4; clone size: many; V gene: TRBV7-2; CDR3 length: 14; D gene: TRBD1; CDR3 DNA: TGTGCCAGCAGCCGCGGGACAGCGAGAGAAAAACTGTTTTTT; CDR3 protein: CASSRGTAREKLFF
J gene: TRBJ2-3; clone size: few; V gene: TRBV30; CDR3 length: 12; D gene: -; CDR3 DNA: TGTGCCTGGAACCGACCCACAGATACGCAGTATTTT; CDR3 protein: CAWNRPTDTQYF
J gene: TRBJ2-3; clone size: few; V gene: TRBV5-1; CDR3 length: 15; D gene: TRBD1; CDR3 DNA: TGCGCCAGCAGCACCGGACAGGAAAGCACAGATACGCAGTATTTT; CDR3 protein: CASSTGQESTDTQYF
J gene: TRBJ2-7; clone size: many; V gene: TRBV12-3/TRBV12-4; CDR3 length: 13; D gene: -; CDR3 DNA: TGTGCCAGTATCCGGGCCCCCCAGGACGAGCAGTACTTC; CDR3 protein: CASIRAPQDEQYF
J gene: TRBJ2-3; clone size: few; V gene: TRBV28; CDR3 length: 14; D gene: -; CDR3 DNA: TGTGCCACGGCAGGGGGGGACTACACAGATACGCAGTATTTT; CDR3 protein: CATAGGDYTDTQYF
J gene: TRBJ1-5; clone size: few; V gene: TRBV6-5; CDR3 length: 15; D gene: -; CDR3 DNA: TGTGCCAGCAGTTACTCGATGACAGCCCTTCAGCCCCAGCATTTT; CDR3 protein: CASSYSMTALQPQHF
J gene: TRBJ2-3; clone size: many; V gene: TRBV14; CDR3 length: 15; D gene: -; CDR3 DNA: TGTGCCAGCAGCCAGGGCAGGGGTTTCCCAGATACGCAGTATTTT; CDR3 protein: CASSQGRGFPDTQYF
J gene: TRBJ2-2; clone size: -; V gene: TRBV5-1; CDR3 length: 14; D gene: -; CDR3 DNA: TGCGCCAGCAGCCGTCTAGCGCCCACCGGGGAGCTGTTTTTT; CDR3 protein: CASSRLAPTGELFF
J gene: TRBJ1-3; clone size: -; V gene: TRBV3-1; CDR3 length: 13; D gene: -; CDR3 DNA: TGTGCCAGCAGCGGCCACTCTGGAAACACCATATATTTT; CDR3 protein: CASSGHSGNTIYF
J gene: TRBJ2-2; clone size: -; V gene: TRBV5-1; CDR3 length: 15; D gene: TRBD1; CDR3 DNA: TGCGCCAGCAGCTTGCGGACAGGGGGGGCCGGGGAGCTGTTTTTT; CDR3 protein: CASSLRTGGAGELFF
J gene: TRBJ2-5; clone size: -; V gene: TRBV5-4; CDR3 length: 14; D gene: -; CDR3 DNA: TGTGCCAGCAGCCCGTTTGAGTTGCAAGATACCCAGTACTTC; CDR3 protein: CASSPFELQDTQYF
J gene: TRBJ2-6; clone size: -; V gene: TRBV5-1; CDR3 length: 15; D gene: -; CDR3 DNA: TGCGCCAGCAGCTACGGACAGTCTGGGGCCAACGTCCTGACTTTC; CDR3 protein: CASSYGQSGANVLTF
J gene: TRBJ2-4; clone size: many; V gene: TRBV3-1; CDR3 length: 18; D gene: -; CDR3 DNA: TGTGCCAGCAGCCAAGATCTTGGCCAGGAGTCAGCCAAAAACATTCAGTACTTC; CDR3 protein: CASSQDLGQESAKNIQYF
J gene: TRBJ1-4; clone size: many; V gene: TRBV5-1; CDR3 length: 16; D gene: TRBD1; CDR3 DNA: TGCGCCAGCAGCTGGAAGGCAGGGGGCTCGAATGAAAAACTGTTTTTT; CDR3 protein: CASSWKAGGSNEKLFF
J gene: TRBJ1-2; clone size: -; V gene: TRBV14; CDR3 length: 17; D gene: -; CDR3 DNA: TGTGCCAGCAGCAGTCTTGAGTGGCGACGTAGTAACTATGGCTACACCTTC; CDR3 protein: CASSSLEWRRSNYGYTF
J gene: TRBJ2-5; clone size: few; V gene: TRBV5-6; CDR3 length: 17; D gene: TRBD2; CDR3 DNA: TGTGCCAGCAGCTTGCTAGCGGGGGGGTTCTTGGGAGAGACCCAGTACTTC; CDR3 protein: CASSLLAGGFLGETQYF
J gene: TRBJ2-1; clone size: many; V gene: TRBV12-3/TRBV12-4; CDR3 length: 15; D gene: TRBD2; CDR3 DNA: TGTGCCAGCAGTTTAGCAAGCGGGGGAATCAATGAGCAGTTCTTC; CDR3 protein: CASSLASGGINEQFF
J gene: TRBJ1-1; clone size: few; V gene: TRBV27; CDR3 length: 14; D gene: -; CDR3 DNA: TGTGCCAGCAGTCTGGGTGGTTTATACACTGAAGCTTTCTTT; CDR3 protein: CASSLGGLYTEAFF
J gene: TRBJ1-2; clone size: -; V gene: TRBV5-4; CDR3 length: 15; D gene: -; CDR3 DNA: TGTGCCAGCAGCCTCCCGGGACGTAGAGCGTATGGCTACACCTTC; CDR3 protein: CASSLPGRRAYGYTF
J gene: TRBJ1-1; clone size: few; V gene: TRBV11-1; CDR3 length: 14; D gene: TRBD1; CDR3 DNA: TGTGCCAGCAGCCCCCTGACAGGGCATAGTGAAGCTTTCTTT; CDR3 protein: CASSPLTGHSEAFF
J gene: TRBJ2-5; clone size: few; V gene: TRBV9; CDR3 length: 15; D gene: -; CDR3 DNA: TGTGCCAGCAGCCGTACCAATCAGGGGCAAGAGACCCAGTACTTC; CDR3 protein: CASSRTNQGQETQYF
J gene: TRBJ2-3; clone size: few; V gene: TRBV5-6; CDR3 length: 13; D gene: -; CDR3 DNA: TGTGCCAGCAGTACAGCCGGCACAGATACGCAGTATTTT; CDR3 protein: CASSTAGTDTQYF
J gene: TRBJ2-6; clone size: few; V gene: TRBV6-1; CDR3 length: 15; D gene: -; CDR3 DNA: TGTGCCAGCAGGCAGGTGTCCCCGGGGGCCAACGTCCTGACTTTC; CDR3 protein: CASRQVSPGANVLTF
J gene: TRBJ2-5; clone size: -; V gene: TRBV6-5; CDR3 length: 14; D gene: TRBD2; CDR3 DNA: TGTGCCAGCAGTTCCCCCCGGGAGGGCGAGACCCAGTACTTC; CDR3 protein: CASSSPREGETQYF
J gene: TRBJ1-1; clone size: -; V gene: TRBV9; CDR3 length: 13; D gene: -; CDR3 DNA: TGTGCCAGCAATCGAGGGGGGGACACTGAAGCTTTCTTT; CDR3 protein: CASNRGGDTEAFF
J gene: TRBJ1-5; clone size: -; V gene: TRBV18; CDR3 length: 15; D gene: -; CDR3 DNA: TGTGCCAGCTCACCAAGAACGGCAGACAATCAGCCCCAGCATTTT; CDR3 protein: CASSPRTADNQPQHF
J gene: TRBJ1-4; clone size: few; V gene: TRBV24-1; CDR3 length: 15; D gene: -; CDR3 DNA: TGTGCCACCAGTGATGGGAGCTCAACTAATGAAAAACTGTTTTTT; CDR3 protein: CATSDGSSTNEKLFF
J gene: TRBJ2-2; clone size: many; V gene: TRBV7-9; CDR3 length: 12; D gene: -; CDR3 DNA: TGTGCCAGCAGCCTTAACAGACCAGAGCTGTTTTTT; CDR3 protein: CASSLNRPELFF
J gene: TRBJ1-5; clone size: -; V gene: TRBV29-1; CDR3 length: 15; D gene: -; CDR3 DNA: TGCAGCGTTGGGGGGCTAGGGATACACAATCAGCCCCAGCATTTT; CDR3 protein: CSVGGLGIHNQPQHF
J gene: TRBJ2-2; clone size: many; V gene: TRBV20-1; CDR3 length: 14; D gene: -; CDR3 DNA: TGCAGTGCTAGTAAGGGGACTCACACCGGGGAGCTGTTTTTT; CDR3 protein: CSASKGTHTGELFF
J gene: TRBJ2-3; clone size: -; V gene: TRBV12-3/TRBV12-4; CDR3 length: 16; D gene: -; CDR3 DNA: TGTGCCAGCAGCAGCCGCCCAGCGGAAAGCACAGATACGCAGTATTTT; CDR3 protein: CASSSRPAESTDTQYF
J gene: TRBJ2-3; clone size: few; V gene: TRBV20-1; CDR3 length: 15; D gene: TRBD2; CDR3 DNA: TGCAGTGTCACGGGACTAGCGGGGTTGAGTGATACGCAGTATTTT; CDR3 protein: CSVTGLAGLSDTQYF
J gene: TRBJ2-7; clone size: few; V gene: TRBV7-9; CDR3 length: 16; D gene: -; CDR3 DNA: TGTGCCAGCAGCCCGCATCCGGGACAAGGAACCTACGAGCAGTACTTC; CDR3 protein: CASSPHPGQGTYEQYF
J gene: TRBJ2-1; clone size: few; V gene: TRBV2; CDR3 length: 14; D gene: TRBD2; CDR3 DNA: TGTGCCAGCAAGGGGCTAGCGGGGCTCCCGGGGCAGTTCTTC; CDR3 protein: CASKGLAGLPGQFF
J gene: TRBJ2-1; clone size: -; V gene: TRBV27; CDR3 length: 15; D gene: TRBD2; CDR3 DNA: TGTGCCAGCAGTTTTGGGACTAGCGGTTGGGGTGAGCAGTTCTTC; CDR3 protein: CASSFGTSGWGEQFF
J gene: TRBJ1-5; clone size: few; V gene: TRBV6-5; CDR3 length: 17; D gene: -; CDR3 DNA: TGTGCCAGCAGTTCAAAACTCGACCCGACGGGGAATCAGCCCCAGCATTTT; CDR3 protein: CASSSKLDPTGNQPQHF
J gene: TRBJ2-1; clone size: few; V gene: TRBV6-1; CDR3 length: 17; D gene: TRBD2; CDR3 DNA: TGTGCCAGCAGGTTCGCGCTAGCGGGGTCCTCCTACAATGAGCAGTTCTTC; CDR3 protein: CASRFALAGSSYNEQFF